The 10 T cell receptor beta chains below all came from one sample that was sequenced in a study of CD8 T cells in Susac syndrome. Reverse transcription used about 0.5 to 1 ug RNA and random hexamers. One entry per CDR3 protein, called by TCRdb with MiXCR from the immunoSEQ multiplex PCR reads. The profile shows about 240,000 distinct CDR3 sequences, about 96% of them singletons. The specimen was CD4+ T cells from PBMCs. The receptors here all came from a human donor with Susac syndrome.

This sequence joins TRBV12-3 or TRBV12-4 and TRBJ2-1; 11 bases fit TRBD1. The CDR3 loop spans 15 amino acids. Germline trimming cut 7 bases from V and 6 bases from J; bases unmatched to any gene: 8. CDR3 bases: TGTGCCAGCATTCGAGCCGGGACAGGGGGCAATGAGCAGTTCTTC. Its translation is CASIRAGTGGNEQFF.

The V and J genes are TRBV19 and TRBJ1-1; 10 positions match TRBD1. V lost 6 bases and J lost 11; bases outside the gene matches: 9. The germline gives CDR1 LNHDA, CDR2 SQIVND (reference sequence). The CDR3 extends over 13 amino acids. The DNA for the CDR3 is TGTGCCAGTAGACTTGACAGGGGGCTTGTGGCTTTCTTT. Amino acids: CASRLDRGLVAFF.

In its sample, this clonotype was seen once. CDR3 amino acids: CASSLLGAQETQYF. The CDR3 nucleotides are TGCGCCAGCAGCTTGTTGGGGGCACAAGAGACCCAGTACTTC. The V gene is TRBV5-1, the J gene TRBJ2-5, with TRBD1 as a possible D gene (6 bases). Trimming cost V 1 base and J 2 bases, with 9 bases left between them. This CDR3 is built from 14 residues. Germline CDR1 reads SGHRS; CDR2 reads YFSETQ.

This clonotype has a single count. This rearrangement joins TRBV15 to TRBJ2-5; 10 bases are shared with TRBD2. The assigned J gene may be wrong: the sequence end matches TRBJ2-1 better. Germline assignment: CDR1 LNHNV and CDR2 YYDKDF (reference sequence). CDR3 length: 15 amino acids. CDR3 coding DNA: TGTGCCACCAGCAGAGATTATGCAGCGGGAGGGCCCCAGTTCTTC. Translating gives CATSRDYAAGGPQFF.

The chain couples TRBV18 to TRBJ2-5; possibly TRBD2 for D (5 bases). The CDR3 runs to 13 residues. Germline V gives CDR1 KGHSH, CDR2 LQKENI. Trimming removed 3 bases at V and 2 bases at J, with 7 bases between. The CDR3 reads CASSPREQETQYF. Here the CDR3 DNA reads TGTGCCAGCTCACCCCGGGAACAAGAGACCCAGTACTTC.

The V and J genes are TRBV6-1 and TRBJ2-1, with TRBD2 identical over 8 bases. The CDR3 runs to 16 residues. In germline, CDR1 is MNHNS, CDR2 SASEGT. V shed 6 bases, J shed 7 bases, and the junction held 14 bases outside the gene matches. For the CDR3, the DNA is TGTGCCAGCAGGATACGAGCGGGAGCGGTTTGGAATGAGCAGTTCTTC. Translated: CASRIRAGAVWNEQFF.

This clonotype appeared a single time. This chain links TRBV7-6 with TRBJ1-3, with 7 bases identical to TRBD1. This CDR3 region has 15 residues. V gave up 5 bases and J gave up 0 bases; unmatched junction bases: 4. Germline values: CDR1 SGHVS, CDR2 FNYEAQ. The CDR3 region is CASSGGQISGNTIYF. As DNA, the CDR3 is TGTGCCAGCAGCGGGGGACAGATCTCTGGAAACACCATATATTTT.

The J gene is TRBJ1-1, the V gene TRBV29-1, with 9 bases that match TRBD1. From germline, CDR1 is SQVTM and CDR2 ANQGSEA. The CDR3 has 16 residues. V shed 3 bases and J 1 base; nucleotides not matched to a gene: 9. The chain's CDR3 is CSVDLWGTGTNTEAFF. The CDR3 nucleotides are TGCAGCGTTGATTTATGGGGGACAGGGACGAACACTGAAGCTTTCTTT.

V is TRBV28 and J is TRBJ2-7, with 7 nucleotides matching TRBD2. The CDR3 runs 14 residues. The germline V gene has CDR1 MDHEN and CDR2 SYDVKM. V was clipped by 5 bases and J by 5 bases; unmatched bases: 9. CDR3 in amino acids: CASSTGGKVNEQYF. The CDR3 DNA follows: TGTGCCAGCAGTACCGGGGGGAAGGTCAACGAGCAGTACTTC.

The genes are TRBV20-1 and TRBJ2-3; D uncertain. Germline V gene sequence: CDR1 DFQATT, CDR2 SNEGSKA (reference sequence). V lost 4 bases and J 0 bases, leaving 11 bases between the germline ends. The CDR3 loop spans 14 amino acids. CDR3 sequence: CSATRRPSTDTQYF. The CDR3 coding sequence is TGCAGTGCTACCCGCCGCCCGAGCACAGATACGCAGTATTTT.